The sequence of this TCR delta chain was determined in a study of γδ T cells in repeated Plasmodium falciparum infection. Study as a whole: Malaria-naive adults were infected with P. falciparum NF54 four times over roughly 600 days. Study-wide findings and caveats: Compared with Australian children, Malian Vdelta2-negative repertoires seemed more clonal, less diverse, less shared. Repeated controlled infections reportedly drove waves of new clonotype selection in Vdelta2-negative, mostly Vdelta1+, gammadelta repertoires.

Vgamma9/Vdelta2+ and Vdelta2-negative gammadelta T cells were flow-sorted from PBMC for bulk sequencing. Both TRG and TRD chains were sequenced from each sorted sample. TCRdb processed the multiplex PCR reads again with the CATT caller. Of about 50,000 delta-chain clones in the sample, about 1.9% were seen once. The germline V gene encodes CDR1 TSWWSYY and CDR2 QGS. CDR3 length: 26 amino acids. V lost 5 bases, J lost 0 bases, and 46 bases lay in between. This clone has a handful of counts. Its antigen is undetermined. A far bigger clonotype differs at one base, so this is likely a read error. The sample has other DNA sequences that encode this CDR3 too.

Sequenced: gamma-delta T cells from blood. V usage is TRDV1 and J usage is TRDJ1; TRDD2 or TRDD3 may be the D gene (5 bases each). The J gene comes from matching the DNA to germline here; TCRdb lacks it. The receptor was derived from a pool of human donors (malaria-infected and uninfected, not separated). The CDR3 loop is CALGTPEPPPSPWEFLSSPYTDKLIF. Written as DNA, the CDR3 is TGTGCTCTTGGGACCCCCGAGCCCCCCCCGTCGCCCTGGGAGTTCCTTAGTAGTCCGTACACCGATAAACTCATCTTT.